This T cell receptor (beta chain) is from a study of cytomegalovirus exposure and HLA in healthy donors. The PCR made use of 60 Vbeta and 13 Jbeta primers. Repertoires were generated with immunoSEQ multiplex PCR, while TCRdb's copy carries only in-frame clones and drops some. The profile covers around 150,000 clones, with about 80% appearing a single time and 5% to 6.5% taken by the ten largest. Germline CDR1 is SGHTA and CDR2 is FQGNSA. This CDR3 has 14 amino acids. V was clipped by 3 bases and J by 3 bases; unmatched bases: 3. What was sequenced was PBMCs. This receptor was taken from a man aged 25-45 years in good health and CMV-seropositive. The chain recombines TRBV7-2 with TRBJ2-7; TRBD1 matches at 9 bases. For the CDR3, the DNA is TGTGCCAGCAGCTTCGGGACAGGGAACTACGAGCAGTACTTC. It encodes CASSFGTGNYEQYF.